The TCR beta chain described here comes from a study of shared clonotypes between healthy human individuals. Every subset had its genomic DNA shared out evenly among several immunoSEQ plates. Sequencing was performed with immunoSEQ multiplex PCR; in TCRdb, only in-frame clones are kept and a portion is missing. The sample lists a few million clones, over 85% occurring once. In germline, CDR1 is SGHRS, CDR2 YFSETQ. V dropped 0 bases and J dropped 2 bases, with 11 bases sitting between them. The CDR3 is 15 residues long. The genes are TRBV5-1 and TRBJ1-2; D is possibly TRBD1 (5 bases). The sequencing sample was made of naive CD4+ T cells sorted from blood. Subset of the sample: CD45RA+ positively selected. This sequence originates from a man in his late teens or twenties in good health. As DNA, the CDR3 is TGCGCCAGCAGCTTGGACCGGACACAAAACTATGGCTACACCTTC. Its protein is CASSLDRTQNYGYTF.